This paragraph covers one T cell receptor beta chain sequence. This clonotype has at least ten counts. Its antigen is currently not known. Per-nucleotide qualities are absent, and no much larger clonotype sits a single base away. The junction shows trimming of 4 bases on V and 3 bases on J, and the gene matches do not reach 7 bases of it. CDR1 and CDR2, looked up from the germline V gene, are SGHTA and FQGNSA. The CDR3 has 15 amino acids, counting the end cysteine and phenylalanine. Of the read, only the CDR3 DNA is kept; its 45 bases are in frame from base 1. The source of the sample is a study of T-cell reconstitution after alpha-beta-depleted transplantation in children (dated by TCRdb to the mid-2010s). A note on the overall study: The study quantitatively tracked T-cell immune reconstitution after TCRalphabeta/CD19-depleted allogeneic hematopoietic cell transplantation in children using TCR repertoire profiling.

Library construction relied on PCR. Instrument used: Illumina HiSeq 2500. TCR libraries were prepared with molecular barcoding, using unique molecular identifiers to normalize TCRbeta repertoire quantification. TCRdb's own reprocessing of the public reads used fastp at Q25 and MiXCR and kept productive beta chains. Entries are consolidated by CDR3 protein sequence, retaining the most common genes and DNA. The sample contains 75,000 to 100,000 distinct CDR3 sequences, 7% to 9% of them found a single time. Over 6% of the sample is in the top ten clones. Sequencing was performed on PBMCs from the stem cell graft donor, taken from the stem cell graft. Recombination linked TRBV7-2 to TRBJ2-3; 7 middle bases align to TRBD1. This receptor was identified in a human donor who donated a stem cell graft to a child with congenital amegakaryocytic thrombocytopenia. The CDR3 here reads CASSSGQSPTDTQYF. The DNA is TGTGCCAGCAGCTCGGGACAGAGCCCGACAGATACGCAGTATTTT.